This T cell receptor (beta chain) was sequenced during a study of beta chain features in type 1 diabetes (dated by TCRdb to the late 2010s). Regarding the complete study: Patients and healthy donors did not differ in mean age, gender distribution, total cell number or subset yield. A total of about 100,000,000 sorted cells were examined across all samples, and RNA yield correlated strongly with the number of cells per subset. In the study, TCRB repertoires of sorted circulating CD4+ T cell subsets from recently diagnosed type 1 diabetes patients were compared with those of matched healthy donors. Naive and central memory subsets were obtained from all 30 or so donors, but regulatory and stem cell-like memory subsets were isolated from only 8 patients and roughly eight healthy donors.

Each donor gave one peripheral blood draw, around 0.12 L on average, collected into heparinised tubes. Naive, central memory, regulatory and stem cell-like memory CD4+ T cells were sorted on a BD FACSAria II using a panel including CD45RO, CCR7, CD25, CD127, CD95 and CD27. A purity above 95% was achieved for all sorted populations. PBMCs were isolated immediately by Lymphoprep density gradient centrifugation and stained directly without culture. So that batch effects would be minimized, each experiment stained and sorted samples in pairs, pairing one healthy donor with one patient. The entire amount of isolated RNA was reverse transcribed using the High Capacity cDNA Reverse Transcription Kit, so the sequenced TCRB transcripts were expressed ones. Deep immunoSEQ sequencing was applied to naive, central memory and regulatory T cell samples, giving an average of approximately 4 million total reads per sample. Sorted cells were lysed in RLT buffer and RNA was extracted with DNase-treated RNeasy Micro or Mini kits, depending on cell number. Each cell subset was processed on its own to prevent cross-contamination, while patient and healthy donor samples were processed together. The immunoSEQ multiplex PCR was used to amplify TCRB sequences from cDNA, yielding 87-bp fragments that span the CDR3 region. Sequencing of the amplicons was performed on the Illumina HiSeq platform. For the original study's pipeline: Synthetic template baselines were used to correct PCR bias computationally, reads within Hamming distance 2 were collapsed together, and singletons that could not be merged were discarded. Reads were aligned against IMGT to assign V, D and J genes, CDR3 length and insertions or deletions at six rearrangement sites. Within each subset, clonotype counts were normalized to sorted cell number, and only after that were true diversity and Gini coefficients computed with the tcR R package. Repertoire sharing was quantified using the overlap coefficient calculated on TCRB nucleotide sequences. As a proxy for the pre-selection repertoire, out-of-frame TCRB sequences from naive cells were analyzed. Here the immuneACCESS table is served through TCRdb, limited to in-frame sequences with V and J called. Missing clones are a known gap in these copies; in checked studies unresolved V genes cover under half, and the rest lacks a known reason. V and J calls and clone size are copied from that table; D and trimming were computed from the DNA. Counted in this sample were a few hundred thousand clones; around an eighth of them appeared once. The top ten hold about 0.016% of the sample.

A remark on this clone: There is no known antigen for this receptor. No quality values exist for individual bases; no much larger clone is one base distant.

What the work shows at the level of the full study, not this receptor alone: A moderate but significant shortening of TCRB CDR3 length was observed in type 1 diabetes patients in all four CD4+ subsets. Shorter templates might be favored by PCR, yet because patient and control samples were amplified and corrected together, any such skew would affect both groups equally. Because small numbers of individuals were included in the HLA sub-analyses, any influence of HLA type on TCRB rearrangement was left unresolved. The naive, central memory and regulatory TCRB repertoires appeared to resemble one another more closely among patients than among healthy donors. Because cDNA was sequenced instead of genomic DNA, highly expressing activated cells could be over-represented, though the groups showed no difference in activation or CD3 levels. At VDJ recombination sites, type 1 diabetes patients had fewer insertions and more deleted nucleotides, which implies abnormalities in thymic rearrangement.

The germline ends are 13 bases apart after V is trimmed by 2 bases and J by 2 bases. The CDR3 starts with the cysteine, ends with the phenylalanine, and has 15 residues. This entry keeps only the CDR3 DNA: 45 bases, framed from base 1. CDR1 and CDR2, looked up from the germline V gene, are MNHEY and SVGAGI. The chain joins TRBV6-5 to TRBJ2-7, with no confident D gene call. The sequenced material came from naive CD4+ T cells from blood. The cell subset or site label here, explained by the study, means: true naive CD4+ T cells. The origin of this receptor is a woman in her late teens or twenties with type 1 diabetes. The DNA is TGTGCCAGCAGTTACGCCCTTGTGGGCCCCTACGAGCAGTACTTC. This yields the protein CASSYALVGPYEQYF.